This is a list of T cell receptor beta chains from one sample in a study of blood T cell repertoires in COVID-19. Here immunoSEQ multiplex PCR was the method, and the copy in TCRdb shows in-frame clones only, minus some. In the table there are some 110,000 clones, around nine tenths of which are singletons. The sample taken for sequencing was peripheral blood. Receptor source: a human donor in a cohort sampled during active COVID-19. The CDR3 runs from the conserved cysteine through the conserved F or W. D genes are given only for firm matches. Expanded clones get a size class; other rows say once, few or many, or leave the size out.

d_call: TRBD2; j_call: TRBJ2-7; cdr3_length: 18; v_call: TRBV4-2; clone_size: -; cdr3_aa: CASSQDGPNLAGLYEQYF; cdr3_nt: TGTGCCAGCAGCCAAGATGGCCCCAATCTAGCGGGGCTCTACGAGCAGTACTTC
d_call: -; j_call: TRBJ2-1; cdr3_length: 13; v_call: TRBV15; clone_size: -; cdr3_aa: CATSSGGGLKPFF; cdr3_nt: TGTGCCACCAGCAGCGGAGGTGGTCTCAAGCCGTTCTTC
d_call: TRBD1; j_call: TRBJ2-1; cdr3_length: 16; v_call: TRBV4-2; clone_size: -; cdr3_aa: CASRREPGQGELEQFF; cdr3_nt: TGTGCCAGCAGGCGAGAGCCGGGACAGGGGGAACTTGAGCAGTTCTTC
d_call: TRBD1; j_call: TRBJ1-2; cdr3_length: 14; v_call: TRBV7-9; clone_size: -; cdr3_aa: CASSPGQGTYGYTF; cdr3_nt: TGTGCCAGCAGCCCAGGACAGGGTACCTATGGCTACACCTTC
d_call: TRBD2; j_call: TRBJ2-1; cdr3_length: 16; v_call: TRBV4-2; clone_size: -; cdr3_aa: CASSHAGTSAYNEQFF; cdr3_nt: TGTGCCAGCAGCCACGCCGGGACTAGTGCCTACAATGAGCAGTTCTTC
d_call: TRBD1; j_call: TRBJ1-2; cdr3_length: 15; v_call: TRBV7-2; clone_size: -; cdr3_aa: CASSLLDRATYGYTF; cdr3_nt: TGTGCCAGCAGCCTACTAGACAGGGCAACCTATGGCTACACCTTC
d_call: TRBD1; j_call: TRBJ2-3; cdr3_length: 15; v_call: TRBV3-1/TRBV3-2; clone_size: few; cdr3_aa: CASSLPGQGSDTQYF; cdr3_nt: TGTGCCAGCAGCCTCCCTGGACAGGGGTCAGATACGCAGTATTTT
d_call: TRBD2; j_call: TRBJ2-5; cdr3_length: 15; v_call: TRBV11-2; clone_size: -; cdr3_aa: CASSLAPSGQETQYF; cdr3_nt: TGTGCCAGCAGCTTAGCTCCTAGCGGACAAGAGACCCAGTACTTC
d_call: -; j_call: TRBJ2-5; cdr3_length: 16; v_call: TRBV9; clone_size: -; cdr3_aa: CASSVATGGSRETQYF; cdr3_nt: TGTGCCAGCAGCGTAGCTACGGGGGGCTCGAGAGAGACCCAGTACTTC
d_call: -; j_call: TRBJ2-7; cdr3_length: 14; v_call: TRBV11-2; clone_size: -; cdr3_aa: CASSPQTGRHEQYF; cdr3_nt: TGTGCCAGCAGCCCGCAGACAGGACGGCACGAGCAGTACTTC
d_call: TRBD2; j_call: TRBJ2-3; cdr3_length: 15; v_call: TRBV27; clone_size: -; cdr3_aa: CASSPGTSVGDTQYF; cdr3_nt: TGTGCCAGCAGTCCCGGGACTAGCGTAGGAGATACGCAGTATTTT
d_call: TRBD1; j_call: TRBJ1-5; cdr3_length: 14; v_call: TRBV3-1/TRBV3-2; clone_size: once; cdr3_aa: CASSLGTGNQPQHF; cdr3_nt: TGTGCCAGCAGCCTCGGGACAGGGAATCAGCCCCAGCATTTT
d_call: -; j_call: TRBJ2-7; cdr3_length: 14; v_call: TRBV5-4; clone_size: once; cdr3_aa: CASSLWGLSYEQYF; cdr3_nt: TGTGCCAGCAGCTTGTGGGGACTTAGCTACGAGCAGTACTTC
d_call: -; j_call: TRBJ1-2; cdr3_length: 16; v_call: TRBV18; clone_size: -; cdr3_aa: CASSAPIVQGIYGYTF; cdr3_nt: TGTGCCAGCTCAGCCCCCATAGTGCAGGGGATCTATGGCTACACCTTC
d_call: TRBD1; j_call: TRBJ1-1; cdr3_length: 17; v_call: TRBV9; clone_size: -; cdr3_aa: CASSVNRDRERWTEAFF; cdr3_nt: TGTGCCAGCAGCGTTAACCGGGACAGGGAGAGATGGACTGAAGCTTTCTTT
d_call: -; j_call: TRBJ2-7; cdr3_length: 12; v_call: TRBV18; clone_size: -; cdr3_aa: CASAPGGPEQYF; cdr3_nt: TGTGCCAGCGCGCCCGGCGGGCCCGAGCAGTACTTC
d_call: -; j_call: TRBJ1-1; cdr3_length: 15; v_call: TRBV15; clone_size: -; cdr3_aa: CATSRVLRVNTEAFF; cdr3_nt: TGTGCCACCAGCAGAGTTTTGAGGGTGAACACTGAAGCTTTCTTT
d_call: TRBD1; j_call: TRBJ1-1; cdr3_length: 14; v_call: TRBV6-5; clone_size: -; cdr3_aa: CASSSGGRLTEAFF; cdr3_nt: TGTGCCAGCAGCTCAGGGGGCCGTCTTACTGAAGCTTTCTTT
d_call: TRBD2; j_call: TRBJ2-3; cdr3_length: 15; v_call: TRBV28; clone_size: -; cdr3_aa: CASSLPGLASDTQYF; cdr3_nt: TGTGCCAGCAGCCTCCCGGGACTAGCGAGCGATACGCAGTATTTT
d_call: -; j_call: TRBJ2-1; cdr3_length: 13; v_call: TRBV4-2; clone_size: -; cdr3_aa: CASSQARGDEQFF; cdr3_nt: TGTGCCAGCAGCCAGGCTAGGGGTGATGAGCAGTTCTTC
d_call: -; j_call: TRBJ1-4; cdr3_length: 15; v_call: TRBV5-6; clone_size: -; cdr3_aa: CASSVETGLGEKLFF; cdr3_nt: TGTGCCAGCAGCGTGGAAACAGGGTTGGGTGAAAAACTGTTTTTT
d_call: -; j_call: TRBJ2-1; cdr3_length: 11; v_call: TRBV30; clone_size: -; cdr3_aa: CAVHSYNEQFF; cdr3_nt: TGTGCCGTCCACTCCTACAATGAGCAGTTCTTC
d_call: -; j_call: TRBJ1-4; cdr3_length: 14; v_call: TRBV6-5; clone_size: -; cdr3_aa: CASTKTAGLEKLFF; cdr3_nt: TGTGCCAGCACGAAGACAGCCGGGCTTGAAAAACTGTTTTTT
d_call: TRBD1; j_call: TRBJ1-2; cdr3_length: 15; v_call: TRBV9; clone_size: -; cdr3_aa: CASSVEDRANYGYTF; cdr3_nt: TGTGCCAGCAGCGTCGAGGACAGGGCCAACTATGGCTACACCTTC
d_call: -; j_call: TRBJ2-2; cdr3_length: 14; v_call: TRBV11-2; clone_size: -; cdr3_aa: CASSFSWGGRELFF; cdr3_nt: TGTGCCAGCAGCTTTTCGTGGGGGGGCCGGGAGCTGTTTTTT
d_call: TRBD2; j_call: TRBJ2-7; cdr3_length: 13; v_call: TRBV5-6; clone_size: -; cdr3_aa: CASSFGTSIEQYF; cdr3_nt: TGTGCCAGCAGCTTCGGGACTAGTATCGAGCAGTACTTC
d_call: TRBD1; j_call: TRBJ2-2; cdr3_length: 16; v_call: TRBV3-1/TRBV3-2; clone_size: -; cdr3_aa: CASTSEGQGSTGELFF; cdr3_nt: TGTGCCAGCACCTCGGAGGGACAGGGAAGCACCGGGGAGCTGTTTTTT
d_call: TRBD1; j_call: TRBJ1-2; cdr3_length: 13; v_call: TRBV19; clone_size: -; cdr3_aa: CASSPRDRGGYTF; cdr3_nt: TGTGCCAGTAGTCCTCGGGACAGGGGTGGCTACACCTTC
d_call: -; j_call: TRBJ1-4; cdr3_length: 14; v_call: TRBV11-2; clone_size: -; cdr3_aa: CASSLGGLGEKLFF; cdr3_nt: TGTGCCAGCAGCTTAGGGGGGCTTGGGGAAAAACTGTTTTTT
d_call: TRBD2; j_call: TRBJ2-6; cdr3_length: 16; v_call: TRBV2; clone_size: -; cdr3_aa: CASSELAGSGANVLTF; cdr3_nt: TGTGCCAGCAGTGAACTAGCGGGCTCTGGGGCCAACGTCCTGACTTTC
d_call: -; j_call: TRBJ2-1; cdr3_length: 13; v_call: TRBV29-1; clone_size: -; cdr3_aa: CSVQGGEYNEQFF; cdr3_nt: TGCAGCGTTCAGGGGGGTGAATACAATGAGCAGTTCTTC
d_call: TRBD1; j_call: TRBJ1-4; cdr3_length: 16; v_call: TRBV19; clone_size: -; cdr3_aa: CASSRGTGTTNEKLFF; cdr3_nt: TGTGCCAGTAGTAGGGGGACAGGGACAACTAATGAAAAACTGTTTTTT